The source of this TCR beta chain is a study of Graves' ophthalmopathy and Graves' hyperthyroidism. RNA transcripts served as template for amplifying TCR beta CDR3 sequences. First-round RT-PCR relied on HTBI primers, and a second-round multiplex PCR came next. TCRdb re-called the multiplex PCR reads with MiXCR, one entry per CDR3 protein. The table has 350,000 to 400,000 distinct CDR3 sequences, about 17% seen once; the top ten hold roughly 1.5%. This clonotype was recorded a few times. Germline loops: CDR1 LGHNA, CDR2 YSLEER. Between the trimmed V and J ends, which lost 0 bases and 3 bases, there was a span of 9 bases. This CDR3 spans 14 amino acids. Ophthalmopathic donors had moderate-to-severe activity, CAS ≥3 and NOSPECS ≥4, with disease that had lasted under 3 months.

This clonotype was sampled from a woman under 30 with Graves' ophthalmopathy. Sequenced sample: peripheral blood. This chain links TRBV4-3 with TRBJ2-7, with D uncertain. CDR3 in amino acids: CASSQEYPSYEQYF. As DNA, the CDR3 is TGCGCCAGCAGCCAAGAGTACCCGAGCTACGAGCAGTACTTC.